This T cell receptor (beta chain) originates from a study of cytotoxic CD8 clonotypes in ibrutinib-treated CLL. Turning to the study itself: The cohort had around 10 relapsed/refractory and approximately 14 treatment-naive patients, about 18 IGHV unmutated. Collecting the response samples happened after a median about twelve months of treatment, with a range of 6 to 36.

Comments on this clone: Antigen specificity is unknown.

The CDR3 is made up of 12 amino acids. Germline CDR1 is MNHEY and CDR2 is SVGAGI. V shed 8 bases, J shed 5 bases, and the junction held 5 bases outside the gene matches. Produced via immunoSEQ multiplex PCR; TCRdb's table is partial and in-frame only. This sample has 35,000 to 45,000 clones, with 71% found just once. Study-wide points: Different sampling times were used for sustained-remission and progressing patients.

This clonotype was obtained from a human donor with chronic lymphocytic leukemia. This chain joins TRBV6-5 and TRBJ1-1; TRBD1 agrees at 7 bases. The material was PBMCs, obtained at disease progression, from a patient treated with ibrutinib. The CDR3 is CASFPTGTEAFF. In DNA form, the CDR3 reads TGTGCCAGCTTTCCGACAGGGACTGAAGCTTTCTTT.